A single sample gave rise to the 21 T cell receptor beta chains below, sequenced in a study of regulatory T cells in long-lasting Graves disease. Sample time point: newly diagnosed GD, antithyroid drugs for less than 3 months. The authors made the TCR library using RNA they extracted from PBMCs. Building the TCR beta libraries relied on iRepertoire HTBI primers, and CDR3 regions underwent Arm-PCR. TCRdb recomputed calls from the multiplex PCR reads with MiXCR, one row per CDR3 protein. Of roughly 380,000 distinct CDR3 sequences in the sample, around 15% were seen once. Sequencing used peripheral blood mononuclear cells (PBMCs), obtained at new diagnosis, from a patient treated with antithyroid drugs. Receptor source: a female donor with Graves disease.

Ten or more counts support this clonotype. V gene TRBV5-1 combines with J gene TRBJ2-7, with 14 bases identical to TRBD2. In germline, CDR1 is SGHRS, CDR2 YFSETQ. With V trimmed by 4 bases and J by 5 bases, 8 bases remained unmatched. The CDR3 has 16 residues. CDR3 nucleotides: TGCGCCAGCAGCCCCCATGTGGGACTAGCGGGAGACGAGCAGTACTTC. It yields the protein CASSPHVGLAGDEQYF.

This clonotype was seen ten or more times. The J gene is TRBJ1-4, the V gene TRBV7-7; D not certain. Trimming took off 4 bases at V and 8 bases at J, with 14 bases between the two ends. This CDR3 contains 14 residues. CDR1 SSHAT and CDR2 FNYEAQ come from the germline V gene (reference sequence). DNA of the CDR3: TGTGCCAGCAGCTCCGGACCTGGCGGCGAAAAACTGTTTTTT. It encodes CASSSGPGGEKLFF.

This clonotype appeared a few times. The chain is built from TRBV27 and TRBJ1-2; D unresolved. Per the germline V gene, CDR1 is MNHEY and CDR2 is SMNVEV (reference sequence). The germline V and J ends were trimmed by 10 bases and 0 bases, with 18 bases remaining between them. This CDR3 region has 15 residues. The CDR3 DNA follows: TGTGCCACCCAGATCCGGGAGTTAGCTAACTATGGCTACACCTTC. Translation gives CATQIRELANYGYTF.

Ten or more counts support this clonotype. The CDR3 region is CASSFPGAEETQYF. CDR3 DNA sequence: TGTGCCAGCAGTTTCCCCGGGGCTGAAGAGACCCAGTACTTC. The chain recombines TRBV12-3 or TRBV12-4 with TRBJ2-5; D is possibly TRBD1 or TRBD2 (5 bases each). The germline V and J ends were trimmed by 3 bases and 3 bases, with 11 bases remaining between them. This CDR3 is 14 amino acids long.

This clonotype has more than one count but fewer than ten. The chain links TRBV5-6 to TRBJ2-2; TRBD2 agrees at 7 bases. The CDR3 sequence is 14 residues long. Germline V gene sequence: CDR1 SGHDT, CDR2 YYEEEE. V dropped 5 bases and J dropped 3; count of bases not matched to a gene: 4. The CDR3 region is CASSPSGHTGELFF. Written as DNA, the CDR3 is TGTGCCAGCAGTCCTAGCGGACACACCGGGGAGCTGTTTTTT.

This clonotype was detected many times. This rearrangement joins TRBV13 to TRBJ2-2, with D perhaps TRBD2 (5 bases). The germline CDR1 and CDR2 sequences are PRHDT and FYEKMQ (reference sequence). V was cut by 8 bases and J by 4 bases, with 14 bases left in between. This CDR3 is built from 14 residues. The CDR3 DNA follows: TGTGCCAGCGCGGCCAGAGAGGGCACCGGGGAGCTGTTTTTT. It specifies CASAAREGTGELFF.

This clonotype was observed many times. The gene calls are TRBV5-1 and TRBJ2-3; D unclear. V gave up 4 bases and J gave up 4 bases, with 13 bases separating them. This CDR3 is 14 amino acids long. Germline V CDR1 and CDR2: SGHRS, YFSETQ. The CDR3 protein is CASSPSGGADTQYF. The CDR3, as DNA: TGCGCCAGCAGCCCGTCCGGTGGGGCAGATACGCAGTATTTT.

In its sample, this clonotype was seen many times. The chain joins TRBV7-2 to TRBJ2-5, with a possible D match to TRBD2 (5 bases). The V end lost 2 bases, the J end lost 0 bases, and 10 bases lay between the germline ends. Germline V gives CDR1 SGHTA, CDR2 FQGNSA. This CDR3 has 15 residues. The CDR3 spells CASSLSTGYQETQYF. As DNA, the CDR3 is TGTGCCAGCAGCTTATCAACGGGATACCAAGAGACCCAGTACTTC.

The chain is built from TRBV12-3 or TRBV12-4 and TRBJ1-1, with D possibly matching TRBD1 (6 bases). V lost 6 bases and J 2 bases, leaving 16 bases between the germline ends. There are 15 residues in the CDR3. CDR3 sequence (DNA): TGTGCCAGCAGCAATCCGACAGGCGTAAACACTGAAGCTTTCTTT. It encodes CASSNPTGVNTEAFF.

The gene calls are TRBV15 and TRBJ1-1, with a possible D match to TRBD1 (5 bases). Germline V gene lookup returns CDR1 LNHNV and CDR2 YYDKDF (reference sequence). The length of the CDR3 is 15 residues. The V end was cut by 1 base, the J end by 4 bases, with 13 bases between. In DNA form, the CDR3 reads TGTGCCACCAGCAGAGTACGGGGGTCAGGCACTGAAGCTTTCTTT. It specifies CATSRVRGSGTEAFF.

This sequence joins TRBV7-2 and TRBJ2-6, with D unclear. Trimming removed 5 bases at V and 4 bases at J, with 12 bases between. Germline CDR1 SGHTA, CDR2 FQGNSA. The length of the CDR3 is 15 residues. The CDR3 DNA is TGTGCCAGCAGCCATAGGGCGGCGGGGGCCAACGTCCTGACTTTC. Translation: CASSHRAAGANVLTF. Looking up the rest from reference TRBV7-2 and TRBJ2-6 gives the full variable domain: GAGVSQSPSNKVTEKGKDVELRCDPISGHTALYWYRQSLGQGLEFLIYFQGNSAPDKSGLPSDRFSAERTGGSVSTLTIQRTQQEDSAVYLCASSHRAAGANVLTFGAGSRLTVL.

The sample holds many counts of this clonotype. The V call is TRBV12-3 or TRBV12-4, the J call TRBJ2-2; unclear D gene. This CDR3 is 15 amino acids long. V gave up 2 bases and J gave up 4 bases, with 11 bases separating them. CDR3 region: CASSLRHLGTGELFF. CDR3 coding DNA: TGTGCCAGCAGTTTACGGCACTTAGGCACCGGGGAGCTGTTTTTT.

A few counts support this clonotype. The chain combines TRBV5-1 with TRBJ1-3, with D uncertain. The V end lost 7 bases, the J end lost 0 bases, and 11 bases lay between the germline ends. The CDR3 runs to 14 residues. The V gene's germline CDR1 is SGHRS and CDR2 YFSETQ. The CDR3 spells CASGDVSSGNTIYF. CDR3 DNA: TGCGCCAGCGGAGATGTCAGCTCTGGAAACACCATATATTTT. The variable domain in full, with the rest retrieved from reference TRBV5-1 and TRBJ1-3, is KAGVTQTPRYLIKTRGQQVTLSCSPISGHRSVSWYQQTPGQGLQFLFEYFSETQRNKGNFPGRFSGRQFSNSRSEMNVSTLELGDSALYLCASGDVSSGNTIYFGEGSWLTVV.

This clonotype showed up many times. The V gene is TRBV10-1, the J gene TRBJ2-2, with 7 bases matching TRBD2. This CDR3 contains 17 residues. CDR1 and CDR2 from the germline V gene are WNHNN and SYGVQD (reference sequence). V shed 5 bases, J shed 0 bases, and the junction held 9 bases outside the gene matches. The chain's CDR3 is CASSSAGSQSNTGELFF. Here the CDR3 DNA reads TGCGCCAGCAGTTCAGCGGGGTCTCAATCGAACACCGGGGAGCTGTTTTTT.

In this sample, this clonotype turned up many times. This chain joins TRBV9 and TRBJ2-3, with D possibly matching TRBD2 (6 bases). This CDR3 contains 17 residues. Trimming removed 0 bases at V and 3 bases at J, with 17 bases between. Germline CDR1 is SGDLS and CDR2 is YYNGEE. CDR3 DNA sequence: TGTGCCAGCAGCGTAGGACTAGGGCAGCTCGTGACAGATACGCAGTATTTT. Translation: CASSVGLGQLVTDTQYF. Together with reference TRBV9 and TRBJ2-3, the CDR3 gives the full variable domain: DSGVTQTPKHLITATGQRVTLRCSPRSGDLSVYWYQQSLDQGLQFLIQYYNGEERAKGNILERFSAQQFPDLHSELNLSSLELGDSALYFCASSVGLGQLVTDTQYFGPGTRLTVL.

This clonotype was observed a few times. This sequence joins TRBV4-3 and TRBJ1-2, with D unresolved. The CDR3 runs to 15 residues. Germline lookup yields CDR1 LGHNA and CDR2 YSLEER. Trimming cost V 0 bases and J 4 bases, with 12 bases left between them. CDR3 in amino acids: CASSQDFRQSYGYTF. In nucleotides, the CDR3 is TGCGCCAGCAGCCAAGATTTTCGGCAAAGCTATGGCTACACCTTC.

The sample holds many counts of this clonotype. The CDR3 region has the DNA TGTGCCAGCAGTGAAACAGACACAGATACGCAGTATTTT. It is translated as CASSETDTDTQYF. This chain joins TRBV2 and TRBJ2-3; the D is unclear. The V and J ends lost 2 bases and 2 bases respectively, with 5 bases between them. The germline V gene encodes CDR1 SNHLY and CDR2 FYNNEI. This CDR3 has 13 amino acids. The whole variable domain, remainder taken from reference TRBV2 and TRBJ2-3, is EPEVTQTPSHQVTQMGQEVILRCVPISNHLYFYWYRQILGQKVEFLVSFYNNEISEKSEIFDDQFSVERPDGSNFTLKIRSTKLEDSAMYFCASSETDTDTQYFGPGTRLTVL.

This clonotype was seen a handful of times. The chain has TRBV2 and TRBJ1-2; maybe TRBD1 (5 bases). The V gene lost 2 bases and the J gene lost 4 bases, with 14 bases spanning the gap. This CDR3 is built from 15 residues. From germline, CDR1 is SNHLY and CDR2 FYNNEI. In DNA, the CDR3 is TGTGCCAGCAGTGAAATGCAGGGTTCCGGCTATGGCTACACCTTC. Translating gives CASSEMQGSGYGYTF.

This clonotype was detected ten times or more. The chain uses TRBV12-3 or TRBV12-4 and TRBJ1-2, with 10 bases matching TRBD1. V was clipped by 3 bases and J by 5 bases; unmatched bases: 3. This CDR3 is built from 14 residues. CDR3 sequence: CASSFRTGGYGYTF. The CDR3 nucleotides read TGTGCCAGCAGTTTCCGGACAGGGGGTTATGGCTACACCTTC.

This clonotype came up many times. The chain carries TRBV20-1 and TRBJ1-1; D is unclear. Germline CDR1 is DFQATT and CDR2 is SNEGSKA (reference sequence). With 0 bases removed from V and 3 bases from J, the gap between germline ends came to 14 bases. The CDR3 totals 15 residues. The CDR3, as DNA: TGCAGTGCTAGAGATGCGGCGCTCGGGGACACTGAAGCTTTCTTT. Protein product: CSARDAALGDTEAFF.

This clonotype was detected many times. This chain connects TRBV20-1 to TRBJ2-7; D uncertain. This CDR3 contains 13 residues. Germline CDR1 is DFQATT and CDR2 is SNEGSKA (reference sequence). Trimming removed 6 bases at V and 0 bases at J, with 12 bases between. The CDR3 region is CSASRSLSYEQYF. In nucleotides, the CDR3 is TGCAGTGCCTCACGCAGCCTCTCCTACGAGCAGTACTTC.